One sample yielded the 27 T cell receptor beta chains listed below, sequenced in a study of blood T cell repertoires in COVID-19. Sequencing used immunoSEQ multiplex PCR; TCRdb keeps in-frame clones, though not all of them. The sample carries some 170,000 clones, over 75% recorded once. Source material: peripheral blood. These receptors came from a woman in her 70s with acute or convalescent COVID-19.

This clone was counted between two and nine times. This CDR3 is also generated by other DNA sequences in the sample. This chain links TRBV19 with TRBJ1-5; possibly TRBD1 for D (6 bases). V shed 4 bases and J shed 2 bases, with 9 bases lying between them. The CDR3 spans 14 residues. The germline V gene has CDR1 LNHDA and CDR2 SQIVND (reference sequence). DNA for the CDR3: TGTGCCAGTAGTAAACAGGGAGGCAATCAGCCCCAGCATTTT. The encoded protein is CASSKQGGNQPQHF.

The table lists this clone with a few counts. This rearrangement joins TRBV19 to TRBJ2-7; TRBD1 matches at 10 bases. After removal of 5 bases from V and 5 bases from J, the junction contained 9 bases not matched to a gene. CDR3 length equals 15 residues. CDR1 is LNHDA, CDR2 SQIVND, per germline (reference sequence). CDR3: CASSYSDRGDHEQYF. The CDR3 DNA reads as TGTGCCAGTAGTTATTCGGACAGGGGGGACCACGAGCAGTACTTC.

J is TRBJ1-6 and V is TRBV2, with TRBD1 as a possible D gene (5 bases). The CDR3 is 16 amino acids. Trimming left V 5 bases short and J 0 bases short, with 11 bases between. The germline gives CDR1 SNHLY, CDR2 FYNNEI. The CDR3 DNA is TGTGCCAGCAGTACCCCTGACAGCTCCTATAATTCACCCCTCCACTTT. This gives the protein CASSTPDSSYNSPLHF. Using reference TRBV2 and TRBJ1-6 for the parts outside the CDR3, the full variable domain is EPEVTQTPSHQVTQMGQEVILRCVPISNHLYFYWYRQILGQKVEFLVSFYNNEISEKSEIFDDQFSVERPDGSNFTLKIRSTKLEDSAMYFCASSTPDSSYNSPLHFGNGTRLTVT.

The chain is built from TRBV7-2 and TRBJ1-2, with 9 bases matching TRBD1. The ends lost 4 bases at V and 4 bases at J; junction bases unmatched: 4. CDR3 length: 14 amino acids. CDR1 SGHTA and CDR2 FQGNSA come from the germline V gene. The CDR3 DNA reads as TGTGCCAGCAGCTCGACAGGGGGAACCTATGGCTACACCTTC. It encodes CASSSTGGTYGYTF.

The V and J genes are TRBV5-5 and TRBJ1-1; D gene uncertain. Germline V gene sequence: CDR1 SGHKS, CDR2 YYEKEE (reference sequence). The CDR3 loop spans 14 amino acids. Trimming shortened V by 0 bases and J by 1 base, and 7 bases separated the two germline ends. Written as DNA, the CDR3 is TGTGCCAGCAGCTTGGCACCGCGGAACACTGAAGCTTTCTTT. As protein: CASSLAPRNTEAFF.

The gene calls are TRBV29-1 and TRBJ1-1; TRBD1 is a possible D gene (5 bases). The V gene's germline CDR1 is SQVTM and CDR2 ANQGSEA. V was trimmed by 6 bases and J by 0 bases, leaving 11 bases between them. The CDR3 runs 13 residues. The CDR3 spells CSVAGPVNTEAFF. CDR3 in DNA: TGCAGCGTCGCGGGACCGGTGAACACTGAAGCTTTCTTT.

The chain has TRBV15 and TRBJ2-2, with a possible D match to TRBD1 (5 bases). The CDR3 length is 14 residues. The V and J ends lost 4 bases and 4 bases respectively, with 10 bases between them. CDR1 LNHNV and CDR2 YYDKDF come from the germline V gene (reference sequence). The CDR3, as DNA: TGTGCCACCAGCAATCGCCAGGGCACCGGGGAGCTGTTTTTT. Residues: CATSNRQGTGELFF.

The CDR3 nucleotides read TGTGCCAGCAGTTACGAACAGGGCTATGGCTACACCTTC. Amino acids: CASSYEQGYGYTF. The chain carries TRBV6-6 and TRBJ1-2; D is perhaps TRBD1 (6 bases). The CDR3 covers 13 residues. Germline lookup yields CDR1 MNHNY and CDR2 SVGAGI (reference sequence). Trimming removed 2 bases at V and 4 bases at J, with 8 bases between.

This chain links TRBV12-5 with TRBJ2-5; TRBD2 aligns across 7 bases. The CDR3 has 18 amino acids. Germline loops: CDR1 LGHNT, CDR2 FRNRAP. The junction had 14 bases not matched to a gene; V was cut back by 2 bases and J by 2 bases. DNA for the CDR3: TGTGCTAGTGGTTTGCCAAAAGGGTTAGCGGGTGGTCAAGAGACCCAGTACTTC. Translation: CASGLPKGLAGGQETQYF.

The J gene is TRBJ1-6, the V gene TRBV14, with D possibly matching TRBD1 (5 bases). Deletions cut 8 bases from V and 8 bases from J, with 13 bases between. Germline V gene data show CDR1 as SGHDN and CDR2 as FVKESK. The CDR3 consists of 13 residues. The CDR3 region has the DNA TGTGCCAGCGGCAGGGAACAGGATTCACCCCTCCACTTT. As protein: CASGREQDSPLHF.

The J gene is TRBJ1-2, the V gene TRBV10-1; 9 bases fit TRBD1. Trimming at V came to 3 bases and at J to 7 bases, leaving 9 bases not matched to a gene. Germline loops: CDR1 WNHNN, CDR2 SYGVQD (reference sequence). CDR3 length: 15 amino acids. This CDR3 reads CASSETGGLLSGYTF. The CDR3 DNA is TGCGCCAGCAGTGAAACAGGGGGCCTGCTATCTGGCTACACCTTC.

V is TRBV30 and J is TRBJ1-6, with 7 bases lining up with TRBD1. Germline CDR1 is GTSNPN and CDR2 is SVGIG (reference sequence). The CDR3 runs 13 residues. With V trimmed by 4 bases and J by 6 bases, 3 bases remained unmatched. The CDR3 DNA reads TGTGCCTGGACGAGACAGGGTAATTCACCCCTCCACTTT. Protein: CAWTRQGNSPLHF.

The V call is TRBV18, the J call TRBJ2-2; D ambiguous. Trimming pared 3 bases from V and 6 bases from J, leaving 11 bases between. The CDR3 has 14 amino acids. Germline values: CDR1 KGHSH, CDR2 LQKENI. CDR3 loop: CASSPLRGPGELFF. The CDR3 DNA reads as TGTGCCAGCTCACCCCTCCGCGGCCCCGGGGAGCTGTTTTTT.

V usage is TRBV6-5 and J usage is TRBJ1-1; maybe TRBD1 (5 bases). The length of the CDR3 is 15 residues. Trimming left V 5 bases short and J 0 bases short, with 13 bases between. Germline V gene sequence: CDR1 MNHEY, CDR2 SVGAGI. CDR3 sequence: CASSPRGTMNTEAFF. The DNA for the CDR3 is TGTGCCAGCAGTCCTAGGGGCACCATGAACACTGAAGCTTTCTTT.

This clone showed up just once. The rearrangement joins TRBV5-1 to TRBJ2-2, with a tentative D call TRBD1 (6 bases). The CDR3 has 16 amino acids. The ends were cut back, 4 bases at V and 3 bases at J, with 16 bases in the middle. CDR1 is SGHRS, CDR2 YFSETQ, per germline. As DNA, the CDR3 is TGCGCCAGCAGCATCCCTACAGGGTCGGACACCGGGGAGCTGTTTTTT. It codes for CASSIPTGSDTGELFF. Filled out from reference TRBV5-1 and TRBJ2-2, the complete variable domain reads KAGVTQTPRYLIKTRGQQVTLSCSPISGHRSVSWYQQTPGQGLQFLFEYFSETQRNKGNFPGRFSGRQFSNSRSEMNVSTLELGDSALYLCASSIPTGSDTGELFFGEGSRLTVL.

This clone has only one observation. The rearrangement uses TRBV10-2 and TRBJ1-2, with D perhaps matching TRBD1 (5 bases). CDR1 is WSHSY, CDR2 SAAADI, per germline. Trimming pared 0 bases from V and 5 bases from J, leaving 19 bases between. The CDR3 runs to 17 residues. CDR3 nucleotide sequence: TGCGCCAGCAGTGAGTCGCGCTCAACACTAAGGGGTTATGGCTACACCTTC. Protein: CASSESRSTLRGYGYTF.

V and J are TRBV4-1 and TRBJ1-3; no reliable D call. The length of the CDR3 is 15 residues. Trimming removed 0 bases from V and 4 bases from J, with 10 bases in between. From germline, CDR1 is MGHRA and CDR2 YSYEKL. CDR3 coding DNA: TGCGCCAGCAGCCAAGACGTGGCAAGAGGAAACACCATATATTTT. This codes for CASSQDVARGNTIYF.

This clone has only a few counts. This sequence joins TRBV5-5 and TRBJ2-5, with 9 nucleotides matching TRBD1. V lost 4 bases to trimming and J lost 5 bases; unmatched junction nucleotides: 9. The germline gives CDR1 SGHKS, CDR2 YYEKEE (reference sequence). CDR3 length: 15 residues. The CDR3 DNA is TGTGCCAGCAGCCTACGGGACAGGGTGCCCGAGACCCAGTACTTC. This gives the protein CASSLRDRVPETQYF.

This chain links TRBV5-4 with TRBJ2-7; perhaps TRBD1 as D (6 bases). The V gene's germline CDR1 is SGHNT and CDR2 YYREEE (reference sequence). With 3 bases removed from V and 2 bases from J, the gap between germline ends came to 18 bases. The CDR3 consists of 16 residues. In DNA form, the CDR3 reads TGTGCCAGCAGCTCCTCCCCAGGGGCCGAAACCTACGAGCAGTACTTC. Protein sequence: CASSSSPGAETYEQYF.

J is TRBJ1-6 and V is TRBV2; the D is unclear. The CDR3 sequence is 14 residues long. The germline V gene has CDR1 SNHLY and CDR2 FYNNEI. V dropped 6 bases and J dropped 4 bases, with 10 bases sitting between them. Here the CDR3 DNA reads TGTGCCAGCAGCTTGACGGGATATAATTCACCCCTCCACTTT. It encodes CASSLTGYNSPLHF.

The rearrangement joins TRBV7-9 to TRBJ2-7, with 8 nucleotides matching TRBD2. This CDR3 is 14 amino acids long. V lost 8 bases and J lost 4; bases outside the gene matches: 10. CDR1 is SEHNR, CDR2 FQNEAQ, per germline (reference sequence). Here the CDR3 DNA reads TGTGCCAGCTCACCGGGGGGGGCGAGATACGAGCAGTACTTC. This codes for CASSPGGARYEQYF.

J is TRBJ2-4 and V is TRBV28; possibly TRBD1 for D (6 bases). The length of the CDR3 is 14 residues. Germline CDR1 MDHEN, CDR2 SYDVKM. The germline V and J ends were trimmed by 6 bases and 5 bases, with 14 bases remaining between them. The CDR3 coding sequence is TGTGCCAGCAGCTGGGGACAATTTGAAAACATTCAGTACTTC. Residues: CASSWGQFENIQYF.

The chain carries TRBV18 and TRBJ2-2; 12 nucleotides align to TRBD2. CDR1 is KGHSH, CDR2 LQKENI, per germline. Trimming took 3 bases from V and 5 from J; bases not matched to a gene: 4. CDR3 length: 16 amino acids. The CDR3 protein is CASSPAGLAGTGELFF. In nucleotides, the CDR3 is TGTGCCAGCTCACCCGCAGGACTAGCGGGGACCGGGGAGCTGTTTTTT.

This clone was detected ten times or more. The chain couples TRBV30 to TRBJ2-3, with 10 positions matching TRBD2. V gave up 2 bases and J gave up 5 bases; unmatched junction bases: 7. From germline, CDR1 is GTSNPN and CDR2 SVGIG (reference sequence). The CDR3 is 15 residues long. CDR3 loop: CAWSNGLAGEDTQYF. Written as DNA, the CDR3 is TGTGCCTGGAGTAATGGGCTAGCGGGAGAAGATACGCAGTATTTT.

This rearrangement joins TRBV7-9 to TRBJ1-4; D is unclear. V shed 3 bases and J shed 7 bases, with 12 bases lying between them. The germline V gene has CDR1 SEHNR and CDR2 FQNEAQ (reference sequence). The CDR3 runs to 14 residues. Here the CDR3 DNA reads TGTGCCAGCAGCTTCCTAGGTCTCAGTGAAAAACTGTTTTTT. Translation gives CASSFLGLSEKLFF. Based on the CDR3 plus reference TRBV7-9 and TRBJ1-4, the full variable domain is DTGVSQNPRHKITKRGQNVTFRCDPISEHNRLYWYRQTLGQGPEFLTYFQNEAQLEKSRLLSDRFSAERPKGSFSTLEIQRTEQGDSAMYLCASSFLGLSEKLFFGSGTQLSVL.

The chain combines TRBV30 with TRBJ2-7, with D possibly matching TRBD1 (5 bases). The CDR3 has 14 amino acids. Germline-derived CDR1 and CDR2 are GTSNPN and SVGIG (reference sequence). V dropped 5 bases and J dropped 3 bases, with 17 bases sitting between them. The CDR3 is CAWQATSDSYEQYF. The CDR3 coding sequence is TGTGCCTGGCAAGCCACGAGTGACAGCTACGAGCAGTACTTC.

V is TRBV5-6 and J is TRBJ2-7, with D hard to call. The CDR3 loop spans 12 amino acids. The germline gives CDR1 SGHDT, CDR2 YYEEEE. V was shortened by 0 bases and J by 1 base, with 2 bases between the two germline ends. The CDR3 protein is CASSLASYEQYF. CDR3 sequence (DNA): TGTGCCAGCAGCTTGGCGTCCTACGAGCAGTACTTC.